The T cell receptor beta chain under discussion was sequenced for a study of CD8+ T cells in alopecia areata. Study overall: Tofacitinib ran for 6 to 18 months before 6 months off drug.

Reverse transcription of extracted RNA yielded cDNA, which provided the sequencing template. Produced via immunoSEQ multiplex PCR; TCRdb's table is partial and in-frame only. The table has around 120,000 clones, 35% to 40% seen once; the top ten hold 3% to 3.5%. This clone was counted only a few times. The V and J ends lost 6 bases and 3 bases respectively, with 18 bases between them. This CDR3 comprises 16 residues. Germline V gene data show CDR1 as SGHTA and CDR2 as FQGNSA. The receptor was derived from a human donor with alopecia areata. Sequencing was performed on CD4+ T cells sorted from blood. This chain links TRBV7-2 with TRBJ2-1, with D tentatively TRBD1 (7 bases). The CDR3 region is CASRLNSQGGYNEQFF. CDR3 DNA sequence: TGTGCCAGCAGGCTTAATTCTCAGGGGGGCTACAATGAGCAGTTCTTC.